The subject of this entry is one T cell receptor (beta chain). The record originates from a study of blood T cell repertoires in COVID-19. Study details: In each case, the material was cDNA or gDNA derived from T cells, B-cell-depleted T cells, or PBMCs.

Sequenced by immunoSEQ multiplex PCR; TCRdb stores in-frame clones only, minus some. This table has some 70,000 clones, around nine tenths appearing once. Germline V CDR1 and CDR2: SGDLS, YYNGEE. The trim removed 5 bases at V and 6 bases at J, leaving 2 bases unmatched. The CDR3 is made up of 14 amino acids. The V call is TRBV9, the J call TRBJ2-1, with 13 bases matching TRBD2. Sequencing used peripheral blood. The receptor's source is a man aged 45 to 65 with active COVID-19. CDR3 in DNA: TGTGCCAGCAGTGGGACTAGCGGGGCCAATGAGCAGTTCTTC. It is translated as CASSGTSGANEQFF.